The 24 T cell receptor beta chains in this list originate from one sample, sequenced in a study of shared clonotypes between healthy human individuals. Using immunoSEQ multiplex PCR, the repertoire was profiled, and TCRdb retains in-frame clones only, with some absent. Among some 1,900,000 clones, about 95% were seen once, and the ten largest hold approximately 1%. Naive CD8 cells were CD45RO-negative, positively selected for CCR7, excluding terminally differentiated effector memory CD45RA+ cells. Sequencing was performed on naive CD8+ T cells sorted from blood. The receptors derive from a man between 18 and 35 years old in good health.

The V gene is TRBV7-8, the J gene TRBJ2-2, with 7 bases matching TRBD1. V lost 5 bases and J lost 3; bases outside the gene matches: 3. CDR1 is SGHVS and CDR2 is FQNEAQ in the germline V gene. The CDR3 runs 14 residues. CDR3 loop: CASSVDRDTGELFF. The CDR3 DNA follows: TGTGCCAGCAGCGTAGACAGGGACACCGGGGAGCTGTTTTTT.

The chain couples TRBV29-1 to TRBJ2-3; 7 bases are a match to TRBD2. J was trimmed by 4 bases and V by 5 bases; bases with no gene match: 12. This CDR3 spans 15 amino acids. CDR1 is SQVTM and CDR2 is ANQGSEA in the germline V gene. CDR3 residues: CSVMSKRDFADTQYF. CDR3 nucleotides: TGCAGCGTTATGTCTAAGCGGGACTTTGCAGATACGCAGTATTTT.

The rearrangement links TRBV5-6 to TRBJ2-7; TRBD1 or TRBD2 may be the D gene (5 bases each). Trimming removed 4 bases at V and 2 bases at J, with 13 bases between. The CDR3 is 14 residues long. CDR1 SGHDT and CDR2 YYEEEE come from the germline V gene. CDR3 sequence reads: CASSIGGTPYEQYF. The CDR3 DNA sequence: TGTGCCAGCAGCATTGGGGGAACTCCCTACGAGCAGTACTTC.

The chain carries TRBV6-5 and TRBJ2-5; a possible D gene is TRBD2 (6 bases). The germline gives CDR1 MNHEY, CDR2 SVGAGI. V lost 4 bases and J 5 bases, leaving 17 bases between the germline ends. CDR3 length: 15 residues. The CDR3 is CASSWGSGLVETQYF. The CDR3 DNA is TGTGCCAGCAGTTGGGGGAGCGGGTTAGTGGAGACCCAGTACTTC.

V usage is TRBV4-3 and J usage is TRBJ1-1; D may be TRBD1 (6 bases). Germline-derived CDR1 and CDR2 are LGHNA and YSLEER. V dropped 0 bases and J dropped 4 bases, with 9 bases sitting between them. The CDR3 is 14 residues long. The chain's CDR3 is CASSQENRATEAFF. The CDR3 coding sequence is TGCGCCAGCAGCCAAGAGAACAGGGCCACTGAAGCTTTCTTT.

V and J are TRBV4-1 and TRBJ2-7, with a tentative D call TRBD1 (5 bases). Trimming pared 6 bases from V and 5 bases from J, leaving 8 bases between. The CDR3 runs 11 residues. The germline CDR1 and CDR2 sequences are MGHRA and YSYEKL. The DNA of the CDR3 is TGCGCCAGCAGTTCAGGGAACGAGCAGTACTTC. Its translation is CASSSGNEQYF.

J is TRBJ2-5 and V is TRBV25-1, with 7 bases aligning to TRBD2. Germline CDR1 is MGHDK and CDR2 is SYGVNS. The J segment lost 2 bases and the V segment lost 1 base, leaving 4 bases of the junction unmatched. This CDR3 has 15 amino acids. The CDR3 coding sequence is TGTGCCAGCAGTGAATGGGAGGGCAGACAAGAGACCCAGTACTTC. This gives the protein CASSEWEGRQETQYF.

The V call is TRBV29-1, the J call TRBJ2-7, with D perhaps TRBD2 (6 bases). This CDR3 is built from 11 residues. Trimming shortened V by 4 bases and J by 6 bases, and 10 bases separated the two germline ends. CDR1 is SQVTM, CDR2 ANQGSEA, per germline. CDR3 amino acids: CSVVSGVEQYF. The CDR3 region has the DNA TGCAGCGTTGTATCGGGGGTCGAGCAGTACTTC.

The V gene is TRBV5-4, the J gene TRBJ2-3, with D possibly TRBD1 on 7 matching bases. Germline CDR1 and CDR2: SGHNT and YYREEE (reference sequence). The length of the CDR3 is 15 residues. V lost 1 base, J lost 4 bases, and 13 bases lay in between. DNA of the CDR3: TGTGCCAGCAGCTTGCAGGGGGGCCGGGCAGATACGCAGTATTTT. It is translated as CASSLQGGRADTQYF.

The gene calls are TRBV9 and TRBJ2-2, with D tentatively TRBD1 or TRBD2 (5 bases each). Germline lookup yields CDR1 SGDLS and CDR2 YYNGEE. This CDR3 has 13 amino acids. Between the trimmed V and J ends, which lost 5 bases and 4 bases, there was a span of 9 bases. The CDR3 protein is CASRAGSTGELFF. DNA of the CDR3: TGTGCCAGCAGGGCAGGGAGCACCGGGGAGCTGTTTTTT.

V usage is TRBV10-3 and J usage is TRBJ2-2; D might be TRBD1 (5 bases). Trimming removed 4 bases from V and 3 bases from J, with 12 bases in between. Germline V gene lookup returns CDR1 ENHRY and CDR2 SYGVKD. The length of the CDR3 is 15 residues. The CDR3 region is CAISVESRDTGELFF. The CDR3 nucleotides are TGTGCCATCAGTGTAGAGTCCAGGGACACCGGGGAGCTGTTTTTT.

The CDR3 here is CASSLPREGLTEAFF. For the CDR3, the DNA is TGTGCCAGCAGCTTACCTCGAGAGGGATTGACTGAAGCTTTCTTT. This rearrangement joins TRBV11-1 to TRBJ1-1; D is unclear. The CDR3 is 15 residues long. V dropped 2 bases and J dropped 5 bases, with 15 bases sitting between them. The V gene's germline CDR1 is SGHAT and CDR2 FQDESV (reference sequence).

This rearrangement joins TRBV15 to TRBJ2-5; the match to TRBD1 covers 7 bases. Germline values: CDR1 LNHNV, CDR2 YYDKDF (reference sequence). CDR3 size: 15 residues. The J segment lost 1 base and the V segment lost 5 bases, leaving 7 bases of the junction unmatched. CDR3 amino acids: CATSFGTASQETQYF. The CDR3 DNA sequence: TGTGCCACCAGCTTTGGGACAGCGAGCCAAGAGACCCAGTACTTC.

The CDR3 protein is CASREGQASNTEAFF. The CDR3 bases are TGTGCCAGCAGGGAGGGACAGGCCTCGAACACTGAAGCTTTCTTT. V and J are TRBV2 and TRBJ1-1; 8 bases line up with TRBD1. The germline V gene encodes CDR1 SNHLY and CDR2 FYNNEI. V lost 6 bases to trimming and J lost 1 base; unmatched junction nucleotides: 7. This CDR3 region has 15 residues. Using reference TRBV2 and TRBJ1-1 for the parts outside the CDR3, the full variable domain is EPEVTQTPSHQVTQMGQEVILRCVPISNHLYFYWYRQILGQKVEFLVSFYNNEISEKSEIFDDQFSVERPDGSNFTLKIRSTKLEDSAMYFCASREGQASNTEAFFGQGTRLTVV.

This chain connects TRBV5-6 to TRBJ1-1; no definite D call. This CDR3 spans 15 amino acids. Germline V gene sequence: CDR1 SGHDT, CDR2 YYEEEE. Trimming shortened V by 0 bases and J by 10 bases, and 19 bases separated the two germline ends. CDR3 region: CASSLGGPGPVGAFF. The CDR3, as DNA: TGTGCCAGCAGCTTGGGAGGGCCTGGACCGGTGGGAGCTTTCTTT. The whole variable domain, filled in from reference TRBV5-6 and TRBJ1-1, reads DAGVTQSPTHLIKTRGQQVTLRCSPKSGHDTVSWYQQALGQGPQFIFQYYEEEERQRGNFPDRFSGHQFPNYSSELNVNALLLGDSALYLCASSLGGPGPVGAFFGQGTRLTVV.

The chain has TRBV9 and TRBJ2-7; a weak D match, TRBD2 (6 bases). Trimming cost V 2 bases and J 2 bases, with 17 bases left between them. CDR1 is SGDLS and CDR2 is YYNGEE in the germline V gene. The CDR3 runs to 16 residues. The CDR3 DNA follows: TGTGCCAGCAGCGTCGTTGGGACTGCCGCCACCTACGAGCAGTACTTC. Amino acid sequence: CASSVVGTAATYEQYF. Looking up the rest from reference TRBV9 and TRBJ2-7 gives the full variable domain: DSGVTQTPKHLITATGQRVTLRCSPRSGDLSVYWYQQSLDQGLQFLIQYYNGEERAKGNILERFSAQQFPDLHSELNLSSLELGDSALYFCASSVVGTAATYEQYFGPGTRLTVT.

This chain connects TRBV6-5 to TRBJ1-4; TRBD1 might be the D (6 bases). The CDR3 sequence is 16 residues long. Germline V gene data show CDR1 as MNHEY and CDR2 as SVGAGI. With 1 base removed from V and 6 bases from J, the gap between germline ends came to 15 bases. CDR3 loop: CASSYYVGAADEKLFF. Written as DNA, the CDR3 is TGTGCCAGCAGTTACTATGTGGGGGCCGCCGATGAAAAACTGTTTTTT.

DNA of the CDR3: TGTGCCACCAGCAGAGATGAGGAAGGGCACTACGAGCAGTACTTC. This codes for CATSRDEEGHYEQYF. The rearrangement joins TRBV15 to TRBJ2-7, with D hard to call. Germline assignment: CDR1 LNHNV and CDR2 YYDKDF (reference sequence). This CDR3 has 15 amino acids. Trimming took 0 bases from V and 3 from J, leaving 12 bases between them.

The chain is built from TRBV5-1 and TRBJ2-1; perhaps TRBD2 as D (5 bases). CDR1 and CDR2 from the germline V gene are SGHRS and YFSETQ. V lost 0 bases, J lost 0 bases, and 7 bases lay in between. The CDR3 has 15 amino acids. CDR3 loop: CASSLELASYNEQFF. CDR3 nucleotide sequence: TGCGCCAGCAGCTTGGAGCTAGCCTCCTACAATGAGCAGTTCTTC.

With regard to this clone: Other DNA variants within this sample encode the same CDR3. CDR3 DNA: TGTGCCAGCAGCTTACGGGGGGCTGGGTCCTACGAGCAGTACTTC. It translates to CASSLRGAGSYEQYF. The rearrangement links TRBV13 to TRBJ2-7, with D possibly being TRBD2 (7 bases). The CDR3 spans 15 residues. Germline V lookup: CDR1 PRHDT, CDR2 FYEKMQ (reference sequence). V lost 2 bases and J 1 base, leaving 12 bases between the germline ends.

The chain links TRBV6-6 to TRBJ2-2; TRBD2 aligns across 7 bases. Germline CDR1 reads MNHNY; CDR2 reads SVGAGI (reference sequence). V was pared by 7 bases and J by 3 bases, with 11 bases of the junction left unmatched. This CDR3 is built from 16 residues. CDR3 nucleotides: TGTGCCAGCATGCAAACCGGCGGGGGAGACACCGGGGAGCTGTTTTTT. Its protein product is CASMQTGGGDTGELFF.

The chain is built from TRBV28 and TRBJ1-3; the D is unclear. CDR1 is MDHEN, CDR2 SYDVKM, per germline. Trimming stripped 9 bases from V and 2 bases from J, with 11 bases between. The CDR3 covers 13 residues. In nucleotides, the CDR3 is TGTGCCAGTAGGTTGGCCCCTGGAAACACCATATATTTT. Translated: CASRLAPGNTIYF.

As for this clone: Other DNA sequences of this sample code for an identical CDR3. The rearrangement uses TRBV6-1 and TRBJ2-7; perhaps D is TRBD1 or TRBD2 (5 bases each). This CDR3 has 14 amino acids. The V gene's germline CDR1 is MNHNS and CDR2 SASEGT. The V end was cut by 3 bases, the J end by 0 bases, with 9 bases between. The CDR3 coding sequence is TGTGCCAGCAGTGATAGGGGACCCTCCTACGAGCAGTACTTC. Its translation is CASSDRGPSYEQYF.

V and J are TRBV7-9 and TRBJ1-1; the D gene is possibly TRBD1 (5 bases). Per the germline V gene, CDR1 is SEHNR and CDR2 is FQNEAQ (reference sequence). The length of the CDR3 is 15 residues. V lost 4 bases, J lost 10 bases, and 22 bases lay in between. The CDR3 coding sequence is TGTGCCAGCAGCTCGTGGGGCGTAGGATCATCGGGAGCTTTCTTT. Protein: CASSSWGVGSSGAFF.